This T cell receptor (beta chain) was captured in a study of CD4 T cells in relation to SARS-CoV-2 and coronaviruses listed by TCRdb under 2021. Concerning the study at large: Using patient-derived lymphoblastoid cell lines, the shared crossreactive spike epitopes were mapped to their HLA restriction. At the level of individual TCR clonotypes, the study evaluated whether memory CD4+ T cells crossreact between the spike proteins of SARS-CoV-2 and those of common cold coronaviruses. Samples from a few pre-COVID donors and the naive versus memory experiments were sequenced with the Adaptive Biotechnologies TCR-sequencing kit; other data were Illumina-based. A different, Illumina-based TCR-beta assay was used to sequence expansion assays from other donors in the study. The paper as a whole reports these results and caveats: No donor contributed both pre-pandemic and post-infection samples, which limited tracing the source of pre-existing responses. Because the crossreactivity analysis focused on spike protein, crossreactivity against other viral proteins was not assessed. Compared with monoreactive clones, crossreactive clones had significantly weaker SARS-CoV-2-driven expansion, a result consistent with antigenic imprinting. In about 60% of donors, memory CD4+ clonotypes turned up that crossrecognized SARS-CoV-2 and at least one common cold coronavirus spike. The study was limited by small numbers of patients and tested TCRs. Sequencing naive versus memory cells indicated that the assay picks up memory recall responses, not primary responses primed during culture.

CD4+ T cells from unexposed donors were collected before the COVID-19 pandemic (2011-2018). Naive and memory CD4+ T cells were separated from cryopreserved PBMCs through CD4 enrichment, which was followed by EasySep naive CD4+ T cell enrichment. Leukapheresis product for the unexposed donors was bought commercially. Ficoll-Paque PLUS gradient centrifugation was used to isolate PBMCs from leukapheresis product or whole blood. The PBMCs went either fresh into the expansion assay or into cryopreservation at -140 degrees C. The QIAamp Micro DNA Kit was used to extract genomic DNA from the CD4+ T cells. Turning to this clone: Its antigen remains undetermined. Base-call qualities are not available, and no considerably larger clone is one nucleotide away.

CDR1 ENHRY and CDR2 SYGVKD are derived from the germline V gene. The CDR3 runs 15 residues from the cysteine to the phenylalanine. Solely the CDR3 DNA is kept, with 45 bases framed from the first base. V sheds 1 base and J sheds 5 bases, leaving 12 bases between their ends. Uncultured naive and memory CD4+ T cell DNA received deep-resolution immunoSEQ TCR-beta sequencing. The original methods were these. During preprocessing, nonproductive sequences were removed, along with CDR3s that did not begin with C, did not end with F or W, or were shorter than 7 amino acids. Cultured and uncultured naive and memory CD4+ repertoires were searched for previously identified spike- and CEF-reactive CDR3s. Pairwise Levenshtein distance, computed with the stringdist R package after three terminal residues were trimmed from each end, was used as the measure of CDR3 homology. TCRdb obtained this table from immuneACCESS and retained in-frame rearrangements with V and J assigned. These tables miss some clones; where compared with another copy, unresolved V genes account for less than half of the shortfall, and the remainder is unexplained. Clone size and the V and J calls come from that table; the DNA yielded D and trimming. This sample comprises tens of thousands of clones, roughly 93% of them detected only once. Approximately 0.2% of the sample belongs to the ten largest clones.

The TCR was taken from a human donor in good health. Rearrangement joined TRBV10-3 to TRBJ1-5; no confident D gene assignment can be made. Sequencing was carried out using naive CD4+ T cells from PBMCs. Per the publication, the cell subset or site label means: naive CD4+ T cells isolated by negative enrichment. Here the CDR3 is given as CAISEYDKQYQPQHF. The DNA reads as follows: TGTGCCATCAGTGAGTATGACAAGCAGTATCAGCCCCAGCATTTT.